The 6 T cell receptor beta chains below were found in one sample sequenced in a study of early T cells in non-severe SARS-CoV-2 infection. TCRdb used MiXCR to reprocess the 5' RACE reads, holding one entry per CDR3 protein. The sample yields around 71,000 distinct CDR3 sequences, about a tenth seen once. Sequencing was performed on whole blood, taken at baseline. These receptors were taken from an adult who was a healthcare worker with PCR-confirmed SARS-CoV-2 infection or an uninfected control (not recorded which).

This clonotype was observed many times. The chain links TRBV10-2 to TRBJ2-1; 12 bases map to TRBD2. The CDR3 runs 14 residues. Germline assignment: CDR1 WSHSY and CDR2 SAAADI. The J segment lost 8 bases and the V segment lost 4 bases, leaving 3 bases of the junction unmatched. CDR3: CASSAGLAGYEQFF. The CDR3 bases are TGCGCCAGCAGTGCGGGACTAGCGGGTTATGAGCAGTTCTTC.

This clonotype was detected many times. V gene TRBV27 combines with J gene TRBJ2-3; the match to TRBD2 covers 9 bases. Germline CDR1 is MNHEY and CDR2 is SMNVEV (reference sequence). This CDR3 region has 16 residues. Unmatched junction bases numbered 9, after V lost 3 bases and J lost 5 bases. The CDR3 loop is CASSFQSGRWEDTQYF. In DNA, the CDR3 is TGTGCCAGCAGTTTTCAAAGCGGGAGGTGGGAAGATACGCAGTATTTT.

The chain links TRBV9 to TRBJ1-3, with 7 positions matching TRBD1. This CDR3 is built from 16 residues. The germline V gene has CDR1 SGDLS and CDR2 YYNGEE. Unmatched junction bases numbered 6, after V lost 1 base and J lost 2 bases. In nucleotides, the CDR3 is TGTGCCAGCAGCGTAAGCTTACAGGGGACTGGAAACACCATATATTTT. As protein: CASSVSLQGTGNTIYF.

This clonotype was observed at least ten times. The gene calls are TRBV7-9 and TRBJ2-6; D not certain. The V end was cut by 2 bases, the J end by 0 bases, with 8 bases between. Germline V gene sequence: CDR1 SEHNR, CDR2 FQNEAQ (reference sequence). There are 16 residues in the CDR3. CDR3 protein: CASSLFGISGANVLTF. CDR3 nucleotides: TGTGCCAGCAGCTTATTCGGTATCTCTGGGGCCAACGTCCTGACTTTC.

This clonotype was detected a few times. The chain has TRBV10-3 and TRBJ2-7; TRBD1 matches 9 bases. The CDR3 extends over 15 amino acids. From germline, CDR1 is ENHRY and CDR2 SYGVKD. V shed 4 bases, J shed 5 bases, and the junction held 9 bases outside the gene matches. The CDR3 sequence is CAISAGGQGMNEQYF. In nucleotides, the CDR3 is TGTGCCATCAGTGCCGGGGGACAGGGCATGAACGAGCAGTACTTC.

This clonotype was seen at least ten times. V usage is TRBV30 and J usage is TRBJ2-1, with 7 bases aligning to TRBD2. In germline, CDR1 is GTSNPN, CDR2 SVGIG (reference sequence). The CDR3 consists of 14 residues. The V segment lost 0 bases and the J segment 4 bases; nucleotides outside the gene matches: 3. The CDR3 coding sequence is TGTGCCTGGAGTGTCGATAGCGGGTACAATGAGCAGTTCTTC. Its translation: CAWSVDSGYNEQFF. The full variable domain, in which reference TRBV30 and TRBJ2-1 provide the parts outside the CDR3, is SQTIHQWPATLVQPVGSPLSLECTVEGTSNPNLYWYRQAAGRGLQLLFYSVGIGQISSEVPQNLSASRPQDRQFILSSKKLLLSDSGFYLCAWSVDSGYNEQFFGPGTRLTVL.